The next 19 T cell receptor beta chains were all read from a single sample in a study of T-cell reconstitution after alpha-beta-depleted transplantation in children listed by TCRdb under 2016. Interpreted using the paper, the treatment or condition label stands for: allogeneic hematopoietic cell transplantation with graft depleted of TCRalphabeta T cells and CD19 B cells. The library relied on PCR. TCRdb names Illumina HiSeq 2500 as the instrument used. Molecular barcoding was employed in the preparation of TCR libraries, with unique molecular identifiers being used to normalize TCRbeta repertoire quantification. The public reads were run again by TCRdb, first through fastp at Q25 and then through MiXCR, and only productive beta chains were kept. CDR3 protein duplicates are merged, each entry listing the most common genes and DNA. Counted in this sample were 600,000 to 700,000 distinct CDR3 sequences; 10% to 15% of them appeared once. The biggest ten clones account for roughly 0.77% of the sample.

The sample consisted of PBMCs, taken before TCRalphabeta/CD19-depleted stem cell transplant. The receptors here all came from a girl aged 2-10 years with congenital amegakaryocytic thrombocytopenia, due to receive a stem cell transplant.

This clonotype was seen ten or more times. The rearrangement links TRBV20-1 to TRBJ2-7; tentatively, D is TRBD1 (6 bases). Between the trimmed V and J ends, which lost 3 bases and 2 bases, there was a span of 8 bases. This CDR3 region has 12 residues. Germline CDR1 is DFQATT and CDR2 is SNEGSKA (reference sequence). The CDR3 region has the DNA TGCAGTGCTAGCCAGGGGACCTACGAGCAGTACTTC. The encoded protein is CSASQGTYEQYF.

In this sample, this clonotype turned up a few times. The chain recombines TRBV2 with TRBJ2-3; unclear D gene. Germline assignment: CDR1 SNHLY and CDR2 FYNNEI. The CDR3 loop spans 13 amino acids. The V gene lost 8 bases and the J gene lost 4 bases, with 13 bases spanning the gap. CDR3 bases: TGTGCCAGCGTCTATACTGGGGCAGATACGCAGTATTTT. Translating gives CASVYTGADTQYF.

This clonotype was detected only a few times. CDR3 residues: CASREEPLGYNEQFF. DNA of the CDR3: TGTGCCAGCAGAGAGGAGCCACTCGGCTACAATGAGCAGTTCTTC. This chain connects TRBV12-3 or TRBV12-4 to TRBJ2-1; D is ambiguous. This CDR3 is 15 amino acids long. V lost 6 bases and J 3 bases, leaving 15 bases between the germline ends.

This clonotype has just a few counts. The chain couples TRBV7-9 to TRBJ2-7, with TRBD1 matching 8 bases. CDR1 and CDR2 from the germline V gene are SEHNR and FQNEAQ (reference sequence). This CDR3 has 14 residues. The V and J ends lost 5 bases and 2 bases, in that order; junction bases with no gene match: 5. The CDR3 protein is CASSHRDRPYEQYF. In DNA form, the CDR3 reads TGTGCCAGCAGCCACCGGGACAGGCCCTACGAGCAGTACTTC.

This clonotype was detected ten times or more. V usage is TRBV18 and J usage is TRBJ2-4; TRBD1 matches 8 bases. This CDR3 region has 17 residues. V lost 3 bases and J lost 3; bases outside the gene matches: 10. Germline lookup yields CDR1 KGHSH and CDR2 LQKENI. CDR3 amino acids: CASSPTDGQGGKNIQYF. As DNA, the CDR3 is TGTGCCAGCTCACCGACCGACGGACAGGGCGGCAAAAACATTCAGTACTTC.

This clonotype showed up just a few times. This chain joins TRBV12-3 or TRBV12-4 and TRBJ2-5; a weak D match, TRBD1 (6 bases). This CDR3 is built from 13 residues. Trimming cost V 5 bases and J 3 bases, with 10 bases left between them. The CDR3 nucleotides read TGTGCCAGCAGTATCCGGGACAAAGAGACCCAGTACTTC. It encodes CASSIRDKETQYF.

This clonotype showed up just a few times. The J gene is TRBJ2-1, the V gene TRBV29-1; D uncertain. V was cut by 4 bases and J by 0 bases, with 13 bases left in between. The CDR3 spans 15 residues. The germline V gene encodes CDR1 SQVTM and CDR2 ANQGSEA. CDR3 residues: CSVAVAPSSYNEQFF. In DNA, the CDR3 is TGCAGCGTTGCAGTCGCCCCGAGCTCCTACAATGAGCAGTTCTTC.

V gene TRBV20-1 combines with J gene TRBJ2-1; D is undetermined. The CDR3 is 20 amino acids. V was cut by 3 bases and J by 0 bases, with 27 bases left in between. CDR1 is DFQATT and CDR2 is SNEGSKA in the germline V gene (reference sequence). The CDR3, as DNA: TGCAGTGCTAGGCCCTTGGTGGGCAAAATAGAGATTAGCTCCTACAATGAGCAGTTCTTC. Its translation: CSARPLVGKIEISSYNEQFF.

This clonotype was seen more than once but under ten times. The V call is TRBV5-1, the J call TRBJ2-1; TRBD2 aligns across 11 bases. V gave up 3 bases and J gave up 3 bases; unmatched junction bases: 8. Germline V lookup: CDR1 SGHRS, CDR2 YFSETQ. This CDR3 is 17 amino acids long. The CDR3 coding sequence is TGCGCCAGCAGCTCCGGACTAGCGGGTGCCCTCTACAATGAGCAGTTCTTC. Translated: CASSSGLAGALYNEQFF.

This clonotype has at least ten counts. V gene TRBV29-1 combines with J gene TRBJ2-1, with 11 bases identical to TRBD2. The germline V gene encodes CDR1 SQVTM and CDR2 ANQGSEA. The CDR3 length is 15 residues. J gave up 6 bases and V 6 bases, and 10 bases lay outside the gene matches. For the CDR3, the DNA is TGCAGCGTCTCACGCGCGACTAGCGGGGCCAATGAGCAGTTCTTC. The encoded protein is CSVSRATSGANEQFF.

In its sample, this clonotype was seen a few times. The rearrangement links TRBV5-1 to TRBJ2-1; D may correspond to TRBD1 or TRBD2 (5 bases each). V gave up 2 bases and J gave up 3 bases, with 27 bases separating them. CDR1 and CDR2 from the germline V gene are SGHRS and YFSETQ. The length of the CDR3 is 20 residues. The DNA of the CDR3 is TGCGCCAGCAGCTTCTCGGGACCGTCAGTCAGCGGCAAGGTCTACAATGAGCAGTTCTTC. Translating gives CASSFSGPSVSGKVYNEQFF.

This clonotype was counted only a few times. V and J are TRBV5-1 and TRBJ2-3; TRBD2 might be the D (6 bases). With 4 bases removed from V and 3 bases from J, the gap between germline ends came to 15 bases. Germline-derived CDR1 and CDR2 are SGHRS and YFSETQ. CDR3 length equals 15 residues. In DNA form, the CDR3 reads TGCGCCAGCAGCCCCGGTGCGGGGAGGACAGATACGCAGTATTTT. This codes for CASSPGAGRTDTQYF.

This sequence joins TRBV7-9 and TRBJ2-7; 7 bases fit TRBD2. Germline V gene lookup returns CDR1 SEHNR and CDR2 FQNEAQ (reference sequence). The ends lost 6 bases at V and 1 base at J; junction bases unmatched: 9. CDR3 length equals 15 residues. This CDR3 is CASRSAGDSSYEQYF. The CDR3 DNA reads TGTGCCAGCAGATCCGCGGGGGATTCGTCCTACGAGCAGTACTTC.

The V call is TRBV27, the J call TRBJ2-3; D gene uncertain. The CDR3 has 14 residues. Looked up from germline, CDR1 is MNHEY and CDR2 is SMNVEV (reference sequence). With 6 bases removed from V and 5 bases from J, the gap between germline ends came to 15 bases. CDR3 sequence reads: CASSAPHRKDTQYF. The CDR3 DNA follows: TGTGCCAGCAGCGCACCCCACCGTAAAGATACGCAGTATTTT.

This rearrangement joins TRBV20-1 to TRBJ2-6; D is ambiguous. The CDR3 sequence is 12 residues long. Germline V gives CDR1 DFQATT, CDR2 SNEGSKA (reference sequence). V lost 3 bases and J lost 3, with 3 bases in between. The CDR3 DNA reads TGCAGTGCTAGCGATGGGGCCAACGTCCTGACTTTC. Translation: CSASDGANVLTF.

This clonotype appeared many times. Its ends do not fully match the called genes, so a read error is possible. This chain uses TRBV15 with TRBJ2-7; a weak D match, TRBD2 (5 bases). The CDR3 runs 15 residues. CDR1 and CDR2 from the germline V gene are LNHNV and YYDKDF (reference sequence). CDR3 in DNA: TGTGCCTCACGAAGTGAGGGCCTAGGCTCCCACGAGCAGTACTTC. It translates to CASRSEGLGSHEQYF.

This clonotype occurred many times. The chain recombines TRBV3-1 with TRBJ2-1; TRBD2 aligns across 9 bases. This CDR3 comprises 16 residues. Germline V gene lookup returns CDR1 LGHDT and CDR2 YNNKEL (reference sequence). After removal of 0 bases from V and 9 bases from J, the junction contained 9 bases not matched to a gene. CDR3 sequence: CASSQDKVAGESEQFF. DNA for the CDR3: TGTGCCAGCAGCCAAGATAAGGTAGCGGGAGAATCTGAGCAGTTCTTC.

This clonotype was observed a handful of times. The chain's CDR3 is CSVEGQGISGANVLTF. CDR3 sequence (DNA): TGCAGCGTTGAAGGACAGGGAATCTCTGGGGCCAACGTCCTGACTTTC. This chain joins TRBV29-1 and TRBJ2-6; 7 bases are a match to TRBD1. V lost 1 base and J lost 0; bases outside the gene matches: 3. The CDR3 has 16 residues. Germline V lookup: CDR1 SQVTM, CDR2 ANQGSEA. Drawing the rest from reference TRBV29-1 and TRBJ2-6, the complete variable domain is SAVISQKPSRDICQRGTSLTIQCQVDSQVTMMFWYRQQPGQSLTLIATANQGSEATYESGFVIDKFPISRPNLTFSTLTVSNMSPEDSSIYLCSVEGQGISGANVLTFGAGSRLTVL.

Note on this clonotype: This may be a read error: a much more frequent sequence differs by one nucleotide. V is TRBV28 and J is TRBJ2-1; perhaps TRBD2 as D (5 bases). The germline V gene has CDR1 MDHEN and CDR2 SYDVKM. This CDR3 has 18 residues. CDR3 sequence reads: CASSLGSSPLSSYNEQLF. In DNA form, the CDR3 reads TGTGCCAGCAGTTTAGGGTCTAGCCCCTTAAGCTCCTACAATGAGCAGCTCTTC.